This T cell receptor (beta chain) stems from a study of technical replicates of blood from a few donors. There are 17 residues in the CDR3. J gave up 0 bases and V 6 bases, and 12 bases lay outside the gene matches. Germline loops: CDR1 LGHNT, CDR2 FRNRAP. Clones were read by immunoSEQ multiplex PCR, and TCRdb kept only the in-frame ones, dropping some. The table has about 66,000 clones, approximately 90% seen once. The sequence derives from a human donor in good health. Some clones in this sample may be carry-over from other donors' samples. The source material was PBMCs. V gene TRBV12-5 combines with J gene TRBJ2-3, with 7 nucleotides matching TRBD2. CDR3 DNA sequence: TGTGCTAGTGGGGGCGGGAGATTCGACCCGAGCACAGATACGCAGTATTTT. Translated, it gives CASGGGRFDPSTDTQYF.